The 19 T cell receptor beta chains listed next were all sequenced from one sample in a study of blood T cell repertoires in COVID-19. The method was immunoSEQ multiplex PCR; TCRdb's version includes in-frame clones alone and lacks a portion of them. The table lists 95,000 to 150,000 clones, 70% to 85% of them singletons, with approximately 5% in the top ten. The sequenced sample was peripheral blood. The receptors derive from a woman in her 70s with acute or convalescent COVID-19.

The chain combines TRBV18 with TRBJ2-5, with TRBD1 matching 7 bases. Trimming took 4 bases from V and 11 from J; bases not matched to a gene: 10. Germline CDR1 is KGHSH and CDR2 is LQKENI. This CDR3 contains 13 residues. The CDR3 is CASSRPRPDRQYF. CDR3 DNA sequence: TGTGCCAGCTCACGACCGCGTCCGGACAGGCAGTACTTC.

This clone has a count of ten or more. V is TRBV24-1 and J is TRBJ1-5; D uncertain. The CDR3 has 16 residues. Germline CDR1 and CDR2: KGHDR and SFDVKD. V was pared by 4 bases and J by 2 bases, with 14 bases between. CDR3 sequence (DNA): TGTGCCACCAGTGAACGGTCCCGGGTGGGCAATCAGCCCCAGCATTTT. Translated, it gives CATSERSRVGNQPQHF.

This chain joins TRBV7-2 and TRBJ2-1; 7 bases align to TRBD1. The CDR3 is 17 residues long. Losses at the gene ends were 0 bases for V and 9 bases for J; bases not matched to a gene: 14. CDR1 and CDR2 from the germline V gene are SGHTA and FQGNSA. CDR3 in amino acids: CASSLAWDRSFVREQFF. CDR3 DNA sequence: TGTGCCAGCAGCTTAGCGTGGGACAGATCCTTCGTACGTGAGCAGTTCTTC.

V is TRBV7-9 and J is TRBJ1-1; possible D gene TRBD1, 5 bases. CDR1 and CDR2 (germline): SEHNR, FQNEAQ (reference sequence). Trimming removed 5 bases at V and 1 base at J, with 11 bases between. The CDR3 is 14 residues long. The CDR3 spells CASSQTESNTEAFF. In nucleotides, the CDR3 is TGTGCCAGCAGCCAGACAGAGTCGAACACTGAAGCTTTCTTT.

This rearrangement joins TRBV4-3 to TRBJ2-7, with 7 bases fitting TRBD1. Looked up from germline, CDR1 is LGHNA and CDR2 is YSLEER. The V and J ends lost 0 bases and 0 bases, in that order; junction bases with no gene match: 5. CDR3 length: 16 residues. The CDR3 sequence is CASSQDMGQSSYEQYF. The DNA for the CDR3 is TGCGCCAGCAGCCAAGATATGGGACAGAGCTCCTACGAGCAGTACTTC.

The rearrangement joins TRBV5-1 to TRBJ2-5; TRBD2 aligns across 7 bases. There are 13 residues in the CDR3. V shed 4 bases and J 7 bases; nucleotides not matched to a gene: 7. Germline CDR1 is SGHRS and CDR2 is YFSETQ. The CDR3 nucleotides are TGCGCCAGCAGCCCGAGCGGGGTGGGGACCCAGTACTTC. This codes for CASSPSGVGTQYF. Full variable domain (rest looked up from reference TRBV5-1 and TRBJ2-5): KAGVTQTPRYLIKTRGQQVTLSCSPISGHRSVSWYQQTPGQGLQFLFEYFSETQRNKGNFPGRFSGRQFSNSRSEMNVSTLELGDSALYLCASSPSGVGTQYFGPGTRLLVL.

The chain is built from TRBV7-9 and TRBJ2-1, with D unclear. Looked up from germline, CDR1 is SEHNR and CDR2 is FQNEAQ (reference sequence). V was clipped by 6 bases and J by 5 bases, with 8 bases between them. This CDR3 spans 12 amino acids. The CDR3 spells CASSSFHNEQFF. CDR3 in DNA: TGTGCCAGCAGTTCTTTTCACAATGAGCAGTTCTTC.

The CDR3 DNA follows: TGTGCCAGCAGTTACCAGGGCAATCAGCCCCAGCATTTT. Residues: CASSYQGNQPQHF. This sequence joins TRBV6-2 or TRBV6-3 and TRBJ1-5; D gene ambiguous. CDR1 and CDR2 (germline): MNHEY, SVGEGT. Trimming shortened V by 2 bases and J by 2 bases, and 4 bases separated the two germline ends. The CDR3 spans 13 residues.

This clone was detected a few times. The chain uses TRBV7-2 and TRBJ2-3; 7 nucleotides agree with TRBD2. The V gene end was trimmed by 5 bases and the J gene end by 6 bases; junction bases not matched to a gene: 11. CDR1 and CDR2 (germline): SGHTA, FQGNSA. CDR3 length: 15 residues. The DNA for the CDR3 is TGTGCCAGCAGCCCATGGGCTAGCGGTGGGGATACGCAGTATTTT. Encoded protein: CASSPWASGGDTQYF.

The chain combines TRBV6-2 or TRBV6-3 with TRBJ2-1; 7 positions match TRBD1. The CDR3 has 11 residues. Germline V gives CDR1 MNHEY, CDR2 SVGEGT. V shed 6 bases, J shed 15 bases, and the junction held 8 bases outside the gene matches. The CDR3 bases are TGTGCCAGCAGCCTGGGACAGCCAAGGTTCTTC. Translation: CASSLGQPRFF.

The chain couples TRBV7-8 to TRBJ2-5; 8 bases match TRBD2. The J segment lost 6 bases and the V segment lost 0 bases, leaving 9 bases of the junction unmatched. CDR1 is SGHVS, CDR2 FQNEAQ, per germline. The CDR3 extends over 16 amino acids. In DNA form, the CDR3 reads TGTGCCAGCAGCTTAGCTAGCGGGGCGCTCAAGAAGACCCAGTACTTC. It specifies CASSLASGALKKTQYF.

The CDR3 loop reads CSVEDLAQGITNYGYTF. The CDR3, as DNA: TGCAGCGTTGAAGATCTTGCACAGGGAATCACTAACTATGGCTACACCTTC. The chain employs TRBV29-1 and TRBJ1-2, with D possibly matching TRBD1 (6 bases). The CDR3 runs 17 residues. Trimming shortened V by 0 bases and J by 0 bases, and 17 bases separated the two germline ends. The germline gives CDR1 SQVTM, CDR2 ANQGSEA.

The chain carries TRBV14 and TRBJ1-3; D unclear. The CDR3 covers 16 residues. The V end lost 4 bases, the J end lost 2 bases, and 15 bases lay between the germline ends. CDR1 SGHDN and CDR2 FVKESK come from the germline V gene. CDR3 coding DNA: TGTGCCAGCAGCCCTCTGGGTCCGGGAACTGGAAACACCATATATTTT. This gives the protein CASSPLGPGTGNTIYF.

The chain couples TRBV4-2 to TRBJ1-6; 8 positions match TRBD1. Looked up from germline, CDR1 is LGHNA and CDR2 is YNFKEQ. The V gene end was trimmed by 1 base and the J gene end by 8 bases; junction bases not matched to a gene: 10. This CDR3 has 17 amino acids. The CDR3 nucleotides are TGTGCCAGCAGCCAAGGCGTGACAGGGGTTGGGGATTCACCCCTCCACTTT. Protein sequence: CASSQGVTGVGDSPLHF.

The chain combines TRBV4-2 with TRBJ1-2; D is unresolved. V was trimmed by 0 bases and J by 8 bases, leaving 16 bases between them. CDR1 is LGHNA and CDR2 is YNFKEQ in the germline V gene. CDR3 size: 15 residues. This CDR3 is CASSQDRGFLGGYTF. The CDR3 nucleotides read TGTGCCAGCAGCCAAGATAGAGGGTTCTTAGGCGGCTACACCTTC.

This chain joins TRBV7-9 and TRBJ1-2, with TRBD1 as a possible D gene (6 bases). V lost 4 bases and J lost 5, with 26 bases in between. This CDR3 region has 18 residues. CDR1 is SEHNR and CDR2 is FQNEAQ in the germline V gene (reference sequence). The CDR3 DNA reads TGTGCCAGCAGCTCTGGGTCGGGACACTCAATTTACTTATATGGCTACACCTTC. As protein: CASSSGSGHSIYLYGYTF.

The chain is built from TRBV5-1 and TRBJ1-2, with 11 bases matching TRBD1. The CDR3 spans 15 residues. V dropped 0 bases and J dropped 8; count of bases not matched to a gene: 6. CDR1 and CDR2 from the germline V gene are SGHRS and YFSETQ. The CDR3 is CASSLDRTGGTGYTF. The CDR3 DNA is TGCGCCAGCAGCTTGGATAGGACAGGGGGCACGGGCTACACCTTC.

About this clone: Other DNA sequences in the sample encode the same CDR3. V gene TRBV18 combines with J gene TRBJ2-5; 8 bases are shared with TRBD2. Germline-derived CDR1 and CDR2 are KGHSH and LQKENI. Unmatched junction bases numbered 4, after V lost 6 bases and J lost 1 base. The CDR3 loop spans 14 amino acids. The CDR3, as DNA: TGTGCCAGCTCCCCTCGGGGGGGCCAAGAGACCCAGTACTTC. It translates to CASSPRGGQETQYF.

This clone turned up a few times. This rearrangement joins TRBV21-1 to TRBJ2-2; TRBD2 was called by the table and not checked on the DNA. TRBV21-1 is classified as a pseudogene. CDR3 length: 14 amino acids. CDR3 sequence: CASSRLEWTGELFF. The CDR3 nucleotides are TGTGCCAGCAGCAGATTAGAGTGGACCGGGGAGCTGTTTTTT.